A single sample gave rise to the 29 T cell receptor beta chains below, sequenced in a study of T cells in Graves' hyperthyroidism and ophthalmopathy. Regions amplified from RNA transcripts were the TCR beta CDR3 regions. Primed by the HTBI set, a first-round RT-PCR was run on the TCR CDR3. Each CDR3 protein gets one entry after TCRdb re-called the multiplex PCR reads with MiXCR. The data contain about 400,000 distinct CDR3 sequences, more than 12% of them seen just once; the ten biggest clones take up 25% to 30%. Sequencing was performed on blood. These receptors all stem from a man aged 45-65 years with Graves' ophthalmopathy.

This clonotype was seen many times. This chain joins TRBV11-3 and TRBJ2-1; tentatively, D is TRBD2 (5 bases). Germline CDR1 and CDR2: SGHNT and YENEEA. The V end lost 3 bases, the J end lost 1 base, and 10 bases lay between the germline ends. The CDR3 length is 15 residues. CDR3 bases: TGTGCCAGCAGCTTTGAGGGAGCATCCTACAATGAGCAGTTCTTC. Residues: CASSFEGASYNEQFF.

This clonotype has a handful of counts. One end of the junction varies from germline; a read error may be responsible. The genes are TRBV7-8 and TRBJ1-5, with no clear D. Germline V gene sequence: CDR1 SGHVS, CDR2 FQNEAQ. CDR3 length: 16 residues. CDR3 residues: CARSLVVGRSNQPQHF. The CDR3 DNA sequence: TGTGCCAGAAGCTTAGTAGTTGGCAGGAGCAATCAGCCCCAGCATTTT.

This clonotype was seen a handful of times. V gene TRBV19 combines with J gene TRBJ2-1, with D maybe TRBD2 (6 bases). Between the trimmed V and J ends, which lost 5 bases and 7 bases, there was a span of 21 bases. The length of the CDR3 is 16 residues. Germline V gene data show CDR1 as LNHDA and CDR2 as SQIVND (reference sequence). The CDR3 here is CASSPGGLPSGNEQFF. In nucleotides, the CDR3 is TGTGCCAGTAGTCCCGGTGGACTACCGTCGGGGAATGAGCAGTTCTTC.

The CDR3 loop is CSVEVGGGGGELFF. DNA for the CDR3: TGCAGCGTTGAGGTTGGGGGCGGTGGCGGGGAGCTGTTTTTT. The chain combines TRBV29-1 with TRBJ2-2, with a possible D match to TRBD1 (6 bases). The CDR3 contains 14 residues. Germline values: CDR1 SQVTM, CDR2 ANQGSEA. Between the trimmed V and J ends, which lost 3 bases and 7 bases, there was a span of 15 bases.

This clonotype was seen many times. The rearrangement uses TRBV2 and TRBJ1-1, with TRBD1 matching over 7 bases. The CDR3 extends over 15 amino acids. Per germline, CDR1 SNHLY and CDR2 FYNNEI. V gave up 4 bases and J gave up 1 base; unmatched junction bases: 6. The CDR3: CASSGSTGRNTEAFF. The CDR3 DNA follows: TGTGCCAGCAGTGGGTCGACAGGGAGGAACACTGAAGCTTTCTTT.

J is TRBJ2-1 and V is TRBV19; maybe TRBD1 (5 bases). Germline-derived CDR1 and CDR2 are LNHDA and SQIVND (reference sequence). The length of the CDR3 is 18 residues. V was shortened by 5 bases and J by 2 bases, with 22 bases between the two germline ends. The CDR3 coding sequence is TGTGCCAGTAGTGTTTTTCAGTATCGAGACAGAACCTACAATGAGCAGTTCTTC. This encodes CASSVFQYRDRTYNEQFF. The full variable domain, rest sourced from reference TRBV19 and TRBJ2-1, is DGGITQSPKYLFRKEGQNVTLSCEQNLNHDAMYWYRQDPGQGLRLIYYSQIVNDFQKGDIAEGYSVSREKKESFPLTVTSAQKNPTAFYLCASSVFQYRDRTYNEQFFGPGTRLTVL.

This clonotype was found many times. The chain recombines TRBV28 with TRBJ1-2; 8 nucleotides agree with TRBD1. CDR1 is MDHEN and CDR2 is SYDVKM in the germline V gene. The junction had 6 bases not matched to a gene; V was cut back by 4 bases and J by 8 bases. The CDR3 covers 13 residues. The DNA for the CDR3 is TGTGCCAGCAGTTCGGTACAGGGGGGGGGCTACACCTTC. Amino acids: CASSSVQGGGYTF.

There are many counts of this clonotype. The chain carries TRBV20-1 and TRBJ2-1, with TRBD2 matching over 11 bases. The CDR3 consists of 13 residues. In germline, CDR1 is DFQATT, CDR2 SNEGSKA (reference sequence). The V and J ends lost 6 bases and 5 bases, in that order; junction bases with no gene match: 3. The CDR3 nucleotides read TGCAGTGCGCCGGGACTAGCGGACAATGAGCAGTTCTTC. Residues: CSAPGLADNEQFF.

The chain uses TRBV6-2 or TRBV6-3 and TRBJ2-1, with 10 nucleotides matching TRBD1. The CDR3 consists of 15 residues. After removal of 8 bases from V and 12 bases from J, the junction contained 16 bases not matched to a gene. CDR1 and CDR2 from the germline V gene are MNHEY and SVGEGT. The CDR3 DNA follows: TGTGCCAGCCTTAATAAGAGACAGGGGGCGGATGGGCAGTTCTTC. As protein: CASLNKRQGADGQFF.

This clonotype was counted ten times or more. J is TRBJ2-5 and V is TRBV20-1; 10 bases are shared with TRBD2. Per germline, CDR1 DFQATT and CDR2 SNEGSKA (reference sequence). The junction had 5 bases not matched to a gene; V was cut back by 3 bases and J by 4 bases. The CDR3 is made up of 14 amino acids. Written as DNA, the CDR3 is TGCAGTGCTAGGCCAGTAGCGGGAGGAGAGACCCAGTACTTC. Its protein is CSARPVAGGETQYF.

The sample holds many counts of this clonotype. The chain joins TRBV28 to TRBJ2-3; TRBD1 matches at 8 bases. The V and J ends lost 6 bases and 10 bases, in that order; junction bases with no gene match: 12. The CDR3 loop spans 14 amino acids. From germline, CDR1 is MDHEN and CDR2 SYDVKM. CDR3 loop: CASSPGGGMLAQYF. The CDR3 nucleotides are TGTGCCAGCAGCCCAGGGGGCGGCATGCTGGCGCAGTATTTT.

This clonotype was found a few times. The rearrangement uses TRBV29-1 and TRBJ2-1; 7 bases align to TRBD2. The germline V gene has CDR1 SQVTM and CDR2 ANQGSEA. The CDR3 extends over 11 amino acids. The CDR3: CTAWASGEQFF. Here the CDR3 DNA reads TGCACCGCATGGGCTAGCGGTGAGCAGTTCTTC.

This clonotype was detected many times. The chain is built from TRBV10-3 and TRBJ2-1; D is unresolved. Germline assignment: CDR1 ENHRY and CDR2 SYGVKD. V lost 3 bases and J lost 9, with 6 bases in between. The CDR3 extends over 11 amino acids. CDR3 loop: CAISDIIEQFF. CDR3 bases: TGTGCCATCAGTGATATCATTGAGCAGTTCTTC.

This clonotype was counted many times. This chain joins TRBV20-1 and TRBJ2-2, with 8 bases fitting TRBD1. Looked up from germline, CDR1 is DFQATT and CDR2 is SNEGSKA (reference sequence). After removal of 6 bases from V and 9 bases from J, the junction contained 12 bases not matched to a gene. This CDR3 has 14 amino acids. In nucleotides, the CDR3 is TGCAGTGCCATAGAAGACAGGGGTGGCCGGGAGCTGTTTTTT. It translates to CSAIEDRGGRELFF.

In its sample, this clonotype was seen a few times. The chain carries TRBV7-2 and TRBJ1-6, with a possible D match to TRBD1 (5 bases). The CDR3 has 16 residues. Germline CDR1 SGHTA, CDR2 FQGNSA. V gave up 0 bases and J gave up 6 bases, with 12 bases separating them. DNA of the CDR3: TGTGCCAGCAGCTTAGCTATGAGCAGGGCTAATTCACCCCTCCACTTT. Its translation: CASSLAMSRANSPLHF.

This clonotype was observed a few times. The rearrangement uses TRBV29-1 and TRBJ2-7, with D perhaps matching TRBD2 (5 bases). Germline V CDR1 and CDR2: SQVTM, ANQGSEA. V lost 3 bases and J lost 0, with 15 bases in between. The CDR3 sequence is 15 residues long. CDR3 coding DNA: TGCAGCGTTGAGTCTCCGGGGATCGCCTCCTACGAGCAGTACTTC. It is translated as CSVESPGIASYEQYF.

This clonotype came up many times. The chain combines TRBV7-9 with TRBJ2-7; D not resolved. Trimming left V 5 bases short and J 2 bases short, with 7 bases between. Germline assignment: CDR1 SEHNR and CDR2 FQNEAQ (reference sequence). This CDR3 region has 12 residues. CDR3 residues: CASSAQTYEQYF. The DNA for the CDR3 is TGTGCCAGCAGCGCGCAAACCTACGAGCAGTACTTC.

This rearrangement joins TRBV5-1 to TRBJ2-2; TRBD2 matches 8 bases. This CDR3 has 15 amino acids. J lost 2 bases, V lost 5 bases, and 5 bases had no gene match. Germline loops: CDR1 SGHRS, CDR2 YFSETQ. CDR3 DNA: TGCGCCAGCAGGACACTAGCGGCTAACACCGGGGAGCTGTTTTTT. Residues: CASRTLAANTGELFF. Variable domain in full (rest from reference TRBV5-1 and TRBJ2-2): KAGVTQTPRYLIKTRGQQVTLSCSPISGHRSVSWYQQTPGQGLQFLFEYFSETQRNKGNFPGRFSGRQFSNSRSEMNVSTLELGDSALYLCASRTLAANTGELFFGEGSRLTVL.

This clonotype was counted many times. V gene TRBV5-4 combines with J gene TRBJ2-1; the D gene could be TRBD1 or TRBD2 (5 bases each). Trimming took off 0 bases at V and 4 bases at J, with 17 bases between the two ends. The CDR3 contains 17 residues. Germline CDR1 reads SGHNT; CDR2 reads YYREEE (reference sequence). This CDR3 is CASSLGTRGLRYNEQFF. The CDR3 DNA follows: TGTGCCAGCAGCTTGGGGACCCGGGGCCTACGGTACAATGAGCAGTTCTTC.

This clonotype occurred many times. The chain has TRBV6-1 and TRBJ2-6; D may be TRBD2 (6 bases). The length of the CDR3 is 15 residues. Germline CDR1 MNHNS, CDR2 SASEGT. Trimming took 5 bases from V and 4 from J, leaving 12 bases between them. Here the CDR3 reads CASSLEGLGANVLTF. The CDR3 DNA follows: TGTGCCAGCAGTTTGGAGGGGCTCGGGGCCAACGTCCTGACTTTC.

This clonotype was observed a few times. V gene TRBV12-3 or TRBV12-4 combines with J gene TRBJ2-5; perhaps TRBD1 as D (6 bases). Trimming removed 6 bases at V and 1 base at J, with 12 bases between. CDR3 length: 14 amino acids. For the CDR3, the DNA is TGTGCCAGCAGGCTGGGGACACTCCAAGAGACCCAGTACTTC. This encodes CASRLGTLQETQYF.

This clonotype was recorded a few times. The chain joins TRBV20-1 to TRBJ2-5, with D tentatively TRBD2 (5 bases). This CDR3 has 13 amino acids. V gave up 3 bases and J gave up 1 base, with 9 bases separating them. Germline CDR1 reads DFQATT; CDR2 reads SNEGSKA (reference sequence). The CDR3, as DNA: TGCAGTGCTAGTAGAGGGTCCCAAGAGACCCAGTACTTC. As protein: CSASRGSQETQYF.

This clonotype has only a few counts. V and J are TRBV4-2 and TRBJ2-1; 13 positions agree with TRBD2. The length of the CDR3 is 16 residues. Germline CDR1 and CDR2: LGHNA and YNFKEQ. The V and J ends lost 1 base and 9 bases, in that order; junction bases with no gene match: 6. The CDR3 reads CASSQGTSGRAGEQFF. For the CDR3, the DNA is TGTGCCAGCAGCCAAGGAACTAGCGGGAGGGCTGGTGAGCAGTTCTTC.

This clonotype was recorded many times. The rearrangement joins TRBV20-1 to TRBJ2-3; 9 nucleotides agree with TRBD2. Per germline, CDR1 DFQATT and CDR2 SNEGSKA (reference sequence). This CDR3 contains 14 residues. The V and J ends lost 4 bases and 0 bases, in that order; junction bases with no gene match: 2. In nucleotides, the CDR3 is TGCAGTGCTACTAGCGGGGCTAGCACAGATACGCAGTATTTT. This encodes CSATSGASTDTQYF.

This clonotype has just a few counts. The rearrangement uses TRBV19 and TRBJ2-1, with D possibly matching TRBD1 (6 bases). This CDR3 region has 15 residues. V was trimmed by 3 bases and J by 7 bases, leaving 16 bases between them. The germline CDR1 and CDR2 sequences are LNHDA and SQIVND (reference sequence). The CDR3: CASSIMGARGNEQFF. The CDR3 region has the DNA TGTGCCAGTAGTATCATGGGGGCTCGGGGTAATGAGCAGTTCTTC.

A remark on this clonotype: Given a much more abundant clone one base away, this may be a read error. V is TRBV3-1 and J is TRBJ1-1, with unresolved D. From germline, CDR1 is LGHDT and CDR2 YNNKEL (reference sequence). The CDR3 runs to 12 residues. V dropped 8 bases and J dropped 11 bases, with 18 bases sitting between them. The CDR3 coding sequence is TGTGCCAGCGCCAGATATACAAGGGAGGCTTTCTTT. This translates into CASARYTREAFF.

This clonotype occurred many times. The chain recombines TRBV2 with TRBJ1-1, with 11 bases lining up with TRBD1. CDR1 and CDR2 (germline): SNHLY, FYNNEI. The CDR3 is made up of 14 amino acids. J lost 5 bases, V lost 4 bases, and 3 bases had no gene match. CDR3 in DNA: TGTGCCAGCAGTGTGGGACAGGGGGGGACTGAAGCTTTCTTT. Its protein is CASSVGQGGTEAFF.

On this clonotype: A much larger clone sits a single nucleotide away, making a read error possible. The J gene is TRBJ1-5, the V gene TRBV12-3 or TRBV12-4, with 10 bases fitting TRBD1. After removal of 6 bases from V and 5 bases from J, the junction contained 10 bases not matched to a gene. This CDR3 is 16 amino acids long. The CDR3 bases are TGTGCCAGCAGACCAGGGACAGGGGTAAGCGATCAGCCCCAGCATTTT. It translates to CASRPGTGVSDQPQHF.

The rearrangement uses TRBV4-1 and TRBJ2-2; D tentatively fits TRBD1 or TRBD2 (5 bases each). The CDR3 length is 15 residues. Germline V CDR1 and CDR2: MGHRA, YSYEKL. The V end lost 4 bases, the J end lost 4 bases, and 13 bases lay between the germline ends. The CDR3 DNA reads as TGCGCCAGCAGCCCCTCGGCAGGGACCACCGGGGAGCTGTTTTTT. Its translation: CASSPSAGTTGELFF.